This T cell receptor (beta chain) appears in the sequencing data of a study of OX40 agonist ivuxolimab in advanced cancers. Study-wide findings and caveats: In a subset of nonresponders, normalized T-cell clonal expansion was also low.

CDR3 length: 13 residues. Trimming cost V 3 bases and J 8 bases; bases outside gene matches: 7. Germline CDR1 is SGHNT and CDR2 is YYREEE (reference sequence). Measured with immunoSEQ multiplex PCR; TCRdb has only the in-frame clones, and not every one. The sample carries approximately 100,000 clones, approximately 90% recorded once. At cycle 4 day 1, cycle 7 day 1, and baseline, blood was sampled. As regards this clone: Its target is not known.

J is TRBJ2-5 and V is TRBV5-4; 7 positions agree with TRBD1. The sample was CD4+ or CD8+ T cells sorted from blood, taken in a trial of the OX40 agonist ivuxolimab. This TCR was recovered from an adult with an advanced solid tumor such as melanoma, head and neck, liver or kidney cancer. CDR3 DNA sequence: TGTGCCAGCAGCTGGGACAGCGGAGGTACCCAGTACTTC. This sequence encodes CASSWDSGGTQYF.